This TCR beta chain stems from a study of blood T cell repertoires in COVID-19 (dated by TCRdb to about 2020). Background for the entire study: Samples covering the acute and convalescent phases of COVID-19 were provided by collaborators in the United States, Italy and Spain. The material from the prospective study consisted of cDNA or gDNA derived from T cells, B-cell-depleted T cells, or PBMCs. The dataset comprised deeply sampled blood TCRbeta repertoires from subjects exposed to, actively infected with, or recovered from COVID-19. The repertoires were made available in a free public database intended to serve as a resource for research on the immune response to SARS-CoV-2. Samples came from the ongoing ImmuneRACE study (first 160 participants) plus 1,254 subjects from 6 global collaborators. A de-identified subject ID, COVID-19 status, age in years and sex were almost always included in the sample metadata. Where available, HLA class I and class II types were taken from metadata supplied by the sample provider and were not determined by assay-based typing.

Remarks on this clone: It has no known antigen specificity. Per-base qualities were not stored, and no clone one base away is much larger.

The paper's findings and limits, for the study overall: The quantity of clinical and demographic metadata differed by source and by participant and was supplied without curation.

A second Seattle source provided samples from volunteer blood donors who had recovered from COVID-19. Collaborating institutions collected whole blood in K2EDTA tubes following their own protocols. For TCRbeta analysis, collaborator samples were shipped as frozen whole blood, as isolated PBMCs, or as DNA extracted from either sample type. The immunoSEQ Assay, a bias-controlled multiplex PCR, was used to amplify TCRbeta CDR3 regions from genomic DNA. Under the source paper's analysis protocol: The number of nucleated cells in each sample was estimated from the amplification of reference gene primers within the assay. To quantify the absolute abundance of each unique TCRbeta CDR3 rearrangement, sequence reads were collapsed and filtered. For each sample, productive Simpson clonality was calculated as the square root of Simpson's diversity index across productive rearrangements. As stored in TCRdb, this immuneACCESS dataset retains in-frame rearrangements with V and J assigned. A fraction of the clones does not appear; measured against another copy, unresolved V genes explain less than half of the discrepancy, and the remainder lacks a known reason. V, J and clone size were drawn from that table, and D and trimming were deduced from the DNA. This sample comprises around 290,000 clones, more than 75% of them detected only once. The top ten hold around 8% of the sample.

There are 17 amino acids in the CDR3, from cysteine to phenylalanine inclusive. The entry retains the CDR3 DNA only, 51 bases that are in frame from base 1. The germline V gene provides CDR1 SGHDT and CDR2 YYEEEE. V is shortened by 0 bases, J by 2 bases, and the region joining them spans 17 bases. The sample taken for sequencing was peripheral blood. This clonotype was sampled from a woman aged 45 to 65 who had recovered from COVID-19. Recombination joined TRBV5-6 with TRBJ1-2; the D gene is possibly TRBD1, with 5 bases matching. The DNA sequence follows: TGTGCCAGCAGCTTGGGGGCCGCAGGGCTTCTCAACTATGGCTACACCTTC. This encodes CASSLGAAGLLNYGYTF.